Shown below are 5 T cell receptor beta chains from a single sample sequenced in a study of shared clonotypes between healthy human individuals. Clones were read by immunoSEQ multiplex PCR, and TCRdb kept only the in-frame ones, dropping some. Seen here are around 2,000,000 clones, roughly 91% observed once, and the top ten hold under 2%. CD45RO-negative, CCR7-positively selected cells formed the naive CD8 fraction, excluding terminally differentiated effector memory CD45RA+ cells. The source material was naive CD8+ T cells from PBMCs. Receptors originate from a man younger than 35 in good health. Some clones in this sample may be carry-over from other donors' samples.

The chain joins TRBV7-2 to TRBJ1-4; possible D gene TRBD1, 6 bases. Trimming cost V 5 bases and J 7 bases, with 17 bases left between them. This CDR3 is 15 amino acids long. Germline lookup yields CDR1 SGHTA and CDR2 FQGNSA. CDR3 in amino acids: CASSPVGGGREKLFF. CDR3 in DNA: TGTGCCAGCAGCCCAGTGGGAGGGGGGCGTGAAAAACTGTTTTTT.

This sequence joins TRBV7-6 and TRBJ2-5, with 8 positions matching TRBD2. Trimming at V came to 5 bases and at J to 3 bases, leaving 5 bases not matched to a gene. CDR3 length equals 14 residues. Germline V gene lookup returns CDR1 SGHVS and CDR2 FNYEAQ. The CDR3 reads CASSDRLAKETQYF. CDR3 nucleotide sequence: TGTGCCAGCAGCGACCGACTAGCGAAAGAGACCCAGTACTTC.

The chain links TRBV5-4 to TRBJ1-1, with TRBD1 matching over 11 bases. CDR3 length: 15 residues. Germline V gives CDR1 SGHNT, CDR2 YYREEE (reference sequence). The ends lost 3 bases at V and 5 bases at J; junction bases unmatched: 6. In DNA, the CDR3 is TGTGCCAGCAGCTGGAGGACAGGGGGCCGGACTGAAGCTTTCTTT. This codes for CASSWRTGGRTEAFF. Full variable domain (outside the CDR3, taken from reference TRBV5-4 and TRBJ1-1): ETGVTQSPTHLIKTRGQQVTLRCSSQSGHNTVSWYQQALGQGPQFIFQYYREEENGRGNFPPRFSGLQFPNYSSELNVNALELDDSALYLCASSWRTGGRTEAFFGQGTRLTVV.

This chain uses TRBV29-1 with TRBJ2-5; 10 nucleotides match TRBD2. The J call is doubtful: the DNA matches TRBJ2-7 better. CDR1 is SQVTM and CDR2 is ANQGSEA in the germline V gene. The CDR3 is made up of 14 amino acids. The CDR3 DNA is TGCAGCGTTGAAACTAGCGGGGCTTCCTACGAGCAGTACTTC. Its translation is CSVETSGASYEQYF.

The chain is built from TRBV6-6 and TRBJ1-1, with unresolved D. CDR3 length equals 13 residues. Looked up from germline, CDR1 is MNHNY and CDR2 is SVGAGI (reference sequence). The V and J ends lost 5 bases and 11 bases respectively, with 18 bases between them. The CDR3 DNA follows: TGTGCCAGCAGTCTGCCGGGCGGGATAAGCGCTTTCTTT. Protein sequence: CASSLPGGISAFF.